This T cell receptor (beta chain) was profiled in a study of Graves' ophthalmopathy and Graves' hyperthyroidism. RNA transcripts were the template, and TCR beta CDR3 regions were amplified from them. Following a first-round RT-PCR that used HTBI primers, a second-round multiplex PCR was carried out. TCRdb re-derived calls from the multiplex PCR reads in MiXCR, one entry per CDR3 protein. This table holds fewer than 250,000 distinct CDR3 sequences, approximately 28% found once. CDR3 size: 14 residues. Trimming pared 5 bases from V and 7 bases from J, leaving 18 bases between. Germline V CDR1 and CDR2: MNHEY, SVGEGT. This clonotype came up a few times.

The specimen sequenced was peripheral blood. This TCR came from a man in his forties or fifties with Graves' ophthalmopathy. The chain is built from TRBV6-2 or TRBV6-3 and TRBJ2-7; D is undetermined. CDR3 sequence (DNA): TGTGCCAGCAGTCGCTATTCGGACCACGGTGAGCAGTACTTC. Translated: CASSRYSDHGEQYF.